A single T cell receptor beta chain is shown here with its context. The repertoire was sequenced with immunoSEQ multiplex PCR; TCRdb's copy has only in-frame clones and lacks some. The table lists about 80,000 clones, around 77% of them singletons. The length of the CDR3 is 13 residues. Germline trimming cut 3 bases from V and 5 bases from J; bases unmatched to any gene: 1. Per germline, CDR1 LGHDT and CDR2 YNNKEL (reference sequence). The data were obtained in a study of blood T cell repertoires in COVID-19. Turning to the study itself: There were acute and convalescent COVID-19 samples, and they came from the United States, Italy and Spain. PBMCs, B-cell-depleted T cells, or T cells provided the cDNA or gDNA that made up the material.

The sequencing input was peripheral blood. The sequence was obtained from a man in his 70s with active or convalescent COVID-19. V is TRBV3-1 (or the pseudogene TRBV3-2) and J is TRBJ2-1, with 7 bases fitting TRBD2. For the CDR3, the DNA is TGTGCCAGCAGCCAGGGACTAAACAATGAGCAGTTCTTC. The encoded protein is CASSQGLNNEQFF.